Shown below are 30 T cell receptor beta chains from a single sample sequenced in a study of control samples from healthy donors and cancer patients. The method was immunoSEQ multiplex PCR; TCRdb's version includes in-frame clones alone and lacks a portion of them. The table lists around 81,000 clones, over 90% of them singletons. The sample was blood. The receptors here all came from a woman in her twenties or thirties in good health.

This clone showed up just once. The genes are TRBV5-5 and TRBJ2-2; D not resolved. The V and J ends lost 0 bases and 6 bases respectively, with 12 bases between them. Germline-derived CDR1 and CDR2 are SGHKS and YYEKEE (reference sequence). CDR3 length: 15 residues. The CDR3 is CASSLVLARAGELFF. CDR3 DNA sequence: TGTGCCAGCAGCTTGGTCTTAGCCCGCGCCGGGGAGCTGTTTTTT.

This clone was observed once. The rearrangement joins TRBV6-4 to TRBJ2-3, with TRBD2 identical over 12 bases. This CDR3 spans 15 amino acids. J lost 4 bases, V lost 4 bases, and 3 bases had no gene match. In germline, CDR1 is MRHNA, CDR2 SNTAGT. CDR3 sequence: CASSALAGGPDTQYF. In nucleotides, the CDR3 is TGTGCCAGCAGTGCCCTAGCGGGAGGGCCAGATACGCAGTATTTT.

The chain uses TRBV19 and TRBJ2-2; D unclear. This CDR3 has 15 amino acids. V was cut by 6 bases and J by 1 base, with 12 bases left in between. Per germline, CDR1 LNHDA and CDR2 SQIVND (reference sequence). The CDR3 sequence: CASRLSTVNTGELFF. In DNA, the CDR3 is TGTGCCAGTAGACTTTCGACGGTGAACACCGGGGAGCTGTTTTTT.

This chain uses TRBV7-9 with TRBJ1-3; 7 nucleotides align to TRBD1. CDR1 and CDR2 from the germline V gene are SEHNR and FQNEAQ (reference sequence). The CDR3 is 17 residues long. V dropped 1 base and J dropped 2; count of bases not matched to a gene: 8. The CDR3 sequence: CASSLGSRGLAGNTIYF. For the CDR3, the DNA is TGTGCCAGCAGCTTAGGTTCGAGGGGGCTGGCTGGAAACACCATATATTTT.

The J gene is TRBJ2-3, the V gene TRBV5-1; TRBD2 is a possible D gene (5 bases). With 0 bases removed from V and 8 bases from J, the gap between germline ends came to 10 bases. This CDR3 region has 13 residues. The V gene's germline CDR1 is SGHRS and CDR2 YFSETQ. For the CDR3, the DNA is TGCGCCAGCAGCTTGGGAGGGAGAGCTACGCAGTATTTT. It translates to CASSLGGRATQYF.

The chain has TRBV4-1 and TRBJ2-3, with a possible D match to TRBD2 (6 bases). Germline CDR1 and CDR2: MGHRA and YSYEKL. V dropped 1 base and J dropped 3 bases, with 11 bases sitting between them. CDR3 length: 15 amino acids. The CDR3 DNA sequence: TGCGCCAGCAGCCAAGCGCTAGCGAAAACAGATACGCAGTATTTT. Translated, it gives CASSQALAKTDTQYF.

V and J are TRBV19 and TRBJ2-7; 8 nucleotides match TRBD1. Unmatched junction bases numbered 4, after V lost 4 bases and J lost 2 bases. CDR3 length equals 14 residues. Germline values: CDR1 LNHDA, CDR2 SQIVND (reference sequence). CDR3 protein: CASSTDRAPYEQYF. The CDR3 nucleotides read TGTGCCAGTAGTACGGACAGGGCGCCCTACGAGCAGTACTTC. Variable domain in full (rest from reference TRBV19 and TRBJ2-7): DGGITQSPKYLFRKEGQNVTLSCEQNLNHDAMYWYRQDPGQGLRLIYYSQIVNDFQKGDIAEGYSVSREKKESFPLTVTSAQKNPTAFYLCASSTDRAPYEQYFGPGTRLTVT.

The chain combines TRBV18 with TRBJ2-6, with D hard to call. Looked up from germline, CDR1 is KGHSH and CDR2 is LQKENI. This CDR3 has 16 amino acids. V was trimmed by 2 bases and J by 0 bases, leaving 8 bases between them. The CDR3 reads CASSPDEYSGANVLTF. CDR3 nucleotide sequence: TGTGCCAGCTCACCAGACGAGTACTCTGGGGCCAACGTCCTGACTTTC.

The chain is built from TRBV9 and TRBJ1-4; D gene ambiguous. Trimming removed 0 bases at V and 5 bases at J, with 11 bases between. The CDR3 length is 15 residues. Per germline, CDR1 SGDLS and CDR2 YYNGEE. In DNA, the CDR3 is TGTGCCAGCAGCGTAGGGCCTGCTCCGAATGAAAAACTGTTTTTT. Encoded protein: CASSVGPAPNEKLFF.

V and J are TRBV7-9 and TRBJ1-1; D call uncertain. This CDR3 is 12 amino acids long. Germline values: CDR1 SEHNR, CDR2 FQNEAQ (reference sequence). The V end was cut by 5 bases, the J end by 0 bases, with 4 bases between. The DNA of the CDR3 is TGTGCCAGCAGCACTGTGAACACTGAAGCTTTCTTT. Translation: CASSTVNTEAFF.

The V and J genes are TRBV6-5 and TRBJ1-5; TRBD1 agrees at 7 bases. In germline, CDR1 is MNHEY, CDR2 SVGAGI. V shed 10 bases, J shed 9 bases, and the junction held 18 bases outside the gene matches. CDR3 size: 15 residues. In DNA, the CDR3 is TGTGCCACCCCCGCGTTGGAGGGGGCTTTTCTGCCCCAGCATTTT. Protein: CATPALEGAFLPQHF.

The count of this clone is one. The chain is built from TRBV29-1 and TRBJ1-2; D unclear. Between the trimmed V and J ends, which lost 2 bases and 11 bases, there was a span of 27 bases. The CDR3 spans 16 residues. In germline, CDR1 is SQVTM, CDR2 ANQGSEA. The CDR3 spells CSVEPRIGEGSDRYTF. In DNA form, the CDR3 reads TGCAGCGTTGAACCCCGGATCGGGGAGGGATCTGATCGATACACCTTC. Based on the CDR3 plus reference TRBV29-1 and TRBJ1-2, the full variable domain is SAVISQKPSRDICQRGTSLTIQCQVDSQVTMMFWYRQQPGQSLTLIATANQGSEATYESGFVIDKFPISRPNLTFSTLTVSNMSPEDSSIYLCSVEPRIGEGSDRYTFGSGTRLTVV.

The sample holds one count of this clone. This sequence joins TRBV2 and TRBJ1-5; no clear D gene. The V end was cut by 3 bases, the J end by 5 bases, with 5 bases between. The germline V gene encodes CDR1 SNHLY and CDR2 FYNNEI. The CDR3 is 12 amino acids. Here the CDR3 reads CASSDPDQPQHF. In nucleotides, the CDR3 is TGTGCCAGCAGTGACCCAGATCAGCCCCAGCATTTT.

This CDR3 is CASSYLGADIQYF. The CDR3 DNA is TGTGCCAGCAGTTACCTAGGGGCGGACATTCAGTACTTC. The genes are TRBV6-5 and TRBJ2-4; the D gene is possibly TRBD1 (5 bases). The V and J ends lost 2 bases and 8 bases respectively, with 10 bases between them. The CDR3 is 13 residues long. Germline-derived CDR1 and CDR2 are MNHEY and SVGAGI.

The count of this clone is one. The chain is built from TRBV5-1 and TRBJ1-2; D gene ambiguous. The CDR3 length is 12 residues. V lost 0 bases, J lost 5 bases, and 5 bases lay in between. Germline values: CDR1 SGHRS, CDR2 YFSETQ. CDR3 in DNA: TGCGCCAGCAGCTTGGATCAGTATGGCTACACCTTC. This gives the protein CASSLDQYGYTF.

The rearrangement uses TRBV3-1 (or the pseudogene TRBV3-2) and TRBJ2-7, with 7 nucleotides matching TRBD1. Germline V gene lookup returns CDR1 LGHDT and CDR2 YNNKEL (reference sequence). The CDR3 is made up of 14 amino acids. J gave up 2 bases and V 2 bases, and 3 bases lay outside the gene matches. CDR3: CASSQMTGPYEQYF. The CDR3, as DNA: TGTGCCAGCAGCCAAATGACAGGGCCCTACGAGCAGTACTTC.

The V call is TRBV11-2, the J call TRBJ2-1; D not certain. CDR3 length: 16 residues. Germline V gene lookup returns CDR1 SGHAT and CDR2 FQNNGV. Between the trimmed V and J ends, which lost 0 bases and 0 bases, there was a span of 9 bases. The CDR3 loop is CASSLDPVSSYNEQFF. As DNA, the CDR3 is TGTGCCAGCAGCTTAGATCCGGTGAGCTCCTACAATGAGCAGTTCTTC.

The rearrangement joins TRBV27 to TRBJ2-1, with 8 bases matching TRBD2. Germline lookup yields CDR1 MNHEY and CDR2 SMNVEV (reference sequence). This CDR3 has 11 amino acids. V was clipped by 10 bases and J by 12 bases; unmatched bases: 8. CDR3 protein: CATGRARWQFF. As DNA, the CDR3 is TGTGCCACCGGGAGGGCTCGGTGGCAGTTCTTC.

This chain uses TRBV4-2 with TRBJ1-3; D call uncertain. Per the germline V gene, CDR1 is LGHNA and CDR2 is YNFKEQ. The V and J ends lost 0 bases and 3 bases respectively, with 15 bases between them. The CDR3 contains 17 residues. CDR3 nucleotides: TGTGCCAGCAGCCAAGACCCATCCCGGGTTGGTGGAAACACCATATATTTT. Translation: CASSQDPSRVGGNTIYF.

This clone was picked up a small number of times. This chain links TRBV28 with TRBJ1-1, with 7 bases matching TRBD1. Germline trimming cut 4 bases from V and 5 bases from J; bases unmatched to any gene: 7. The germline V gene has CDR1 MDHEN and CDR2 SYDVKM. This CDR3 contains 14 residues. The CDR3 region is CASSYPGQLTEAFF. CDR3 bases: TGTGCCAGCAGTTATCCGGGACAGTTAACTGAAGCTTTCTTT.

This chain uses TRBV24-1 with TRBJ2-3; TRBD2 matches at 7 bases. From germline, CDR1 is KGHDR and CDR2 SFDVKD. Trimming removed 9 bases from V and 6 bases from J; junction bases left unmatched: 8. CDR3 length: 13 amino acids. The CDR3: CATGGGRIDTQYF. CDR3 DNA: TGTGCCACCGGGGGGGGGAGGATCGATACGCAGTATTTT.

The chain combines TRBV5-1 with TRBJ1-1; D not resolved. This CDR3 spans 13 amino acids. The germline V and J ends were trimmed by 0 bases and 1 base, with 4 bases remaining between them. Germline V gives CDR1 SGHRS, CDR2 YFSETQ. The CDR3 reads CASSLDRNTEAFF. The CDR3 DNA follows: TGCGCCAGCAGCTTGGACAGGAACACTGAAGCTTTCTTT.

The rearrangement links TRBV11-3 to TRBJ2-3, with 9 positions matching TRBD1. CDR1 SGHNT and CDR2 YENEEA come from the germline V gene. This CDR3 contains 16 residues. The junction had 6 bases not matched to a gene; V was cut back by 3 bases and J by 2 bases. The CDR3 bases are TGTGCCAGCAGCTTTGGGGGGACAGGGACCACAGATACGCAGTATTTT. This sequence encodes CASSFGGTGTTDTQYF.

This chain joins TRBV27 and TRBJ2-2, with D uncertain. Germline values: CDR1 MNHEY, CDR2 SMNVEV (reference sequence). Trimming stripped 3 bases from V and 0 bases from J, with 8 bases between. CDR3 size: 15 residues. This CDR3 reads CASSFRATNTGELFF. The CDR3 DNA reads TGTGCCAGCAGTTTTAGGGCTACGAACACCGGGGAGCTGTTTTTT.

V and J are TRBV24-1 and TRBJ1-2; 7 bases match TRBD1. V was pared by 4 bases and J by 4 bases, with 5 bases of the junction left unmatched. This CDR3 has 14 amino acids. The germline CDR1 and CDR2 sequences are KGHDR and SFDVKD. In DNA, the CDR3 is TGTGCCACCAGTGACCCGACAGGGATCTATGGCTACACCTTC. As protein: CATSDPTGIYGYTF.

In this sample, this clone turned up once. CDR3 nucleotides: TGCGCCAGCAGTGAGGTGGGCCGGGGGAACACTGAAGCTTTCTTT. Translated: CASSEVGRGNTEAFF. The chain combines TRBV10-2 with TRBJ1-1; D not certain. Germline CDR1 is WSHSY and CDR2 is SAAADI. The CDR3 runs to 15 residues. Trimming took 2 bases from V and 1 from J, leaving 11 bases between them.

This clone was seen once. J is TRBJ2-7 and V is TRBV2, with a tentative D call TRBD2 (6 bases). Trimming stripped 1 base from V and 5 bases from J, with 15 bases between. Germline loops: CDR1 SNHLY, CDR2 FYNNEI. The CDR3 loop spans 15 amino acids. In nucleotides, the CDR3 is TGTGCCAGCAGTGAAGGGAGGGGAATTGGCGACGAGCAGTACTTC. Protein product: CASSEGRGIGDEQYF.

As to this clone: Distinct nucleotide sequences in the sample also encode this CDR3. The V and J genes are TRBV4-1 and TRBJ2-2; D unresolved. Trimming pared 2 bases from V and 0 bases from J, leaving 7 bases between. Germline values: CDR1 MGHRA, CDR2 YSYEKL. The CDR3 covers 15 residues. The chain's CDR3 is CASSQFITNTGELFF. In nucleotides, the CDR3 is TGCGCCAGCAGCCAATTCATTACGAACACCGGGGAGCTGTTTTTT.

The chain links TRBV6-5 to TRBJ2-4, with D unresolved. Germline V CDR1 and CDR2: MNHEY, SVGAGI. Trimming removed 3 bases at V and 3 bases at J, with 6 bases between. CDR3 length equals 13 residues. The CDR3 sequence is CASSYNYKNIQYF. CDR3 coding DNA: TGTGCCAGCAGTTATAACTACAAAAACATTCAGTACTTC.

This chain links TRBV6-5 with TRBJ1-2; 7 bases are a match to TRBD1. J was trimmed by 7 bases and V by 8 bases; bases with no gene match: 4. CDR3 size: 11 residues. Germline V gene sequence: CDR1 MNHEY, CDR2 SVGAGI. The CDR3 sequence: CASGRTGGYTF. DNA for the CDR3: TGTGCCAGCGGTCGGACAGGTGGCTACACCTTC.